This T cell receptor beta chain was found in a study of CD4 T cells in relation to SARS-CoV-2 and coronaviruses (dated by TCRdb to about 2021). Notes on the research overall: Shared crossreactive spike epitopes were mapped to their HLA restriction using patient-derived lymphoblastoid cell lines. At the level of individual TCR clonotypes, the study evaluated whether memory CD4+ T cells crossreact between the spike proteins of SARS-CoV-2 and those of common cold coronaviruses. Expansion assays from other donors in the study were sequenced with a different, Illumina-based TCR-beta assay. The Adaptive Biotechnologies TCR-sequencing kit was used to sequence samples from a few pre-COVID donors and the naive versus memory experiments, while other data came from Illumina-based sequencing.

Uncultured naive and memory CD4+ T cell DNA received deep-resolution immunoSEQ TCR-beta sequencing. The published analysis was carried out like this. During preprocessing, nonproductive sequences were removed, along with CDR3s that did not begin with C, did not end with F or W, or were shorter than 7 amino acids. Cultured and uncultured naive and memory CD4+ repertoires were searched for previously identified spike- and CEF-reactive CDR3s. After three terminal residues were trimmed from each end, CDR3 homology was quantified as pairwise Levenshtein distance using the stringdist R package. Held by TCRdb, this immuneACCESS table contains in-frame sequences only and omits some clones. Under half of the omission traces to an unresolved V gene where checked; the cause of the rest is unknown. The D gene and trimming were derived from the DNA, and the V and J assignments and clone size from that table. Counted in this sample were about 68,000 clones; 93% of them appeared once. Together, the top ten hold approximately 0.2% of the sample.

CD4+ T cells from unexposed donors were collected before the COVID-19 pandemic (2011-2018). Naive and memory CD4+ T cells were separated from cryopreserved PBMCs through CD4 enrichment, which was followed by EasySep naive CD4+ T cell enrichment. The leukapheresis product used for the unexposed donors was purchased from a commercial source. Ficoll-Paque PLUS gradient centrifugation was used to isolate PBMCs from leukapheresis product or whole blood. PBMCs were either used fresh in the expansion assay or cryopreserved at -140 degrees C. The QIAamp Micro DNA Kit was used to extract genomic DNA from the CD4+ T cells. Worth noting for this clone: Its recognized antigen is unknown. No qualities accompany the bases; no much larger clone lies one base away.

Broad study findings and their caveats: Crossreactivity analysis centred on spike protein, so crossreactivity against other viral proteins was not assessed. Memory CD4+ clonotypes crossrecognizing SARS-CoV-2 and at least one common cold coronavirus spike were found in around 71% of donors. The study was constrained by small numbers of patients and of tested TCRs. Pre-pandemic and post-infection samples were not both contributed by any donor, so tracing of the source of pre-existing responses was limited. Crossreactive clones showed significantly weaker SARS-CoV-2-driven expansion than monoreactive clones, consistent with antigenic imprinting. Sequencing of naive versus memory cells indicated that the assay detects memory recall responses, not primary responses primed during culture.

The specimen was naive CD4+ T cells from PBMCs. The label giving this sample's cell subset or site can be read as: naive CD4+ T cells isolated by negative enrichment. This sequence originates from a human donor in good health.

The sequence in DNA is TGTGCCAGCAGCCAATTCATCAATCAGCCCCAGCATTTT. Translation gives CASSQFINQPQHF. The V gene is TRBV3-1 (or the pseudogene TRBV3-2) and the J gene is TRBJ1-5, with the D gene call left open. From its cysteine to its phenylalanine, the CDR3 spans 13 amino acids. Of all the DNA, just the CDR3 is kept, 39 bases in frame from base 1. According to the germline V gene (reference sequence), CDR1 reads LGHDT and CDR2 reads YNNKEL. The junction shows trimming of 2 bases on V and 3 bases on J, plus 5 bases between the germline ends.